This T cell receptor beta chain emerged from a study of blood T cell repertoires in COVID-19. Sequencing was performed with immunoSEQ multiplex PCR; in TCRdb, only in-frame clones are kept and a portion is missing. The table lists a few hundred thousand clones, roughly 90% of them singletons. Study members were between roughly 18 and 90 years old and lived in approximately 25 US regions. V lost 1 base, J lost 9 bases, and 14 bases lay in between. CDR1 is SGHTS and CDR2 is YDEGEE in the germline V gene. The CDR3 loop spans 15 amino acids. Source material: PBMCs or T cells enriched from blood (not recorded which). The chain is built from TRBV5-8 and TRBJ1-6; no clear D gene. The sequence was obtained from a woman between 50 and 59 years old who had been exposed to COVID-19. CDR3 DNA: TGTGCCAGCAGCTTGTGGTCTACGGGATCTTCACCCCTCCACTTT. Translating gives CASSLWSTGSSPLHF.